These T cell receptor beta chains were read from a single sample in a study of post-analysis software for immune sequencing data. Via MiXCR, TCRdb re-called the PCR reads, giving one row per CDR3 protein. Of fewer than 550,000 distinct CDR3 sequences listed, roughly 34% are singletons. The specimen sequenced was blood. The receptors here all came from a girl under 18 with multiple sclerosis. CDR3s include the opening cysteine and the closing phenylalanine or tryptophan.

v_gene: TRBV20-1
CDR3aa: CSARSTGGLSNQPQHF

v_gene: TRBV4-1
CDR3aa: CASSQEDRWNTQAFF

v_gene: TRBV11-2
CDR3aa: CASSPVGAWNEQFF

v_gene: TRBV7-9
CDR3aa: CASTQGAGGTYNEQFF

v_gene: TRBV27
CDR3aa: CASSEGDTDGNQPQHF

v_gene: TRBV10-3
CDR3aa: CATAGPGGTDTQYF

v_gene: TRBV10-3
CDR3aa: CAISGRQGNQETQYF

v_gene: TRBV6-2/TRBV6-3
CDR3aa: CASSYSPGETQYF

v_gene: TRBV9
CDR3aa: CASSGAEGANVLTF

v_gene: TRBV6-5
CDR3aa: CASTWDRASPYGYTF

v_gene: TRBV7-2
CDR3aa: CASSSASGSSYEQYF

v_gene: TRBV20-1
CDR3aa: CSAEGHYNFNYGYTF

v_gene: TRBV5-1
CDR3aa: CASSLPGTNNEQFF

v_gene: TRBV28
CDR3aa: CASIGGIGPLKWDEQFF

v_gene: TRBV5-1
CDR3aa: CASSDTGGAETQYF

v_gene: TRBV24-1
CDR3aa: CATGTDYNEQFF

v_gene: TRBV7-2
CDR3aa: CASRADRVRAETQYF

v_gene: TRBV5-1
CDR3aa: CASSLDTAADTQYF

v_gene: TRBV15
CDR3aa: CATSRDVPGETQYF

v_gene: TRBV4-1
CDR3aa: CASSQETGLSPLHF

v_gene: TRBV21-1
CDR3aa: CASSKVWTTQDTQYF

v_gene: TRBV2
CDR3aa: CAGTEGLTGETQYF

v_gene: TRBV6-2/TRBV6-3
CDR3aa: CASSYSGTGPYEQYF

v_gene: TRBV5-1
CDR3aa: CASSPWGGQSEQYF

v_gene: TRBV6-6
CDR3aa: CASTYSGQANSPLHF

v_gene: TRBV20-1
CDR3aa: CSVVGAGGQETQYF

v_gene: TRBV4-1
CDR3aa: CASSQDMWRSSYNEQFF

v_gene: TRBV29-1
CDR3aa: CSVEEMGPGTEAFF

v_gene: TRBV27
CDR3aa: CASSTRQRGEQFF

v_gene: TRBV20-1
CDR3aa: CSAMPGGQPNTEAFF

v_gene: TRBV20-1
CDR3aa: CSARDLAPAGETQYF

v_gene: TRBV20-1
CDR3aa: CSASRYEDYSSQETQYF

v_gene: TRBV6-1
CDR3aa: CASSDGRNYLSYEQYF

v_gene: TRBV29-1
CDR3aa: CSVESPDATYEQYF

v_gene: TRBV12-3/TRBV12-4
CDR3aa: CASSRGTPLHF

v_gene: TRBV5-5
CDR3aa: CASSSGTYNTGELFF

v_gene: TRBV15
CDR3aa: CATSRDRNRNYEQYF

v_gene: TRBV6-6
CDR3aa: CASKANQNEQYF

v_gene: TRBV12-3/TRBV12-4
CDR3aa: CASSFFGSTGTGEPDTQYF